This T cell receptor beta chain was found in a study of beta chain features in type 1 diabetes (dated by TCRdb to the late 2010s). Regarding the study in general: Mean age, gender distribution, total cell number and subset yield did not differ between patients and healthy donors. Across all samples, approximately 98,000,000 sorted cells were examined, and cell number per subset correlated strongly with RNA yield. In the study, TCRB repertoires of sorted circulating CD4+ T cell subsets from recently diagnosed type 1 diabetes patients were compared with those of matched healthy donors. Regulatory and stem cell-like memory subsets were obtained from only 8 patients and roughly 8 healthy donors, while naive and central memory subsets were obtained from all 30 or so donors. On the study overall, not on this receptor specifically: Fewer insertions and more nucleotide deletions at VDJ recombination sites were observed in patients with type 1 diabetes, implying thymic rearrangement abnormalities. Naive, central memory and regulatory TCRB repertoires appeared more similar among patients than among healthy donors. A moderate but significant shortening of TCRB CDR3 length was observed in type 1 diabetes patients in all four CD4+ subsets. Shorter templates might be favored by PCR, yet because patient and control samples were amplified and corrected together, any such skew would affect both groups equally. Because cDNA was sequenced instead of genomic DNA, activated cells with high expression could be over-represented, although the groups did not differ in activation or CD3 levels. Because the HLA sub-analyses included only small numbers of individuals, any influence of HLA type on TCRB rearrangement was left unresolved.

Relative to germline, V is missing 8 bases and J is missing 5 bases, with 15 bases of the junction outside any gene match. Measured from the cysteine to the phenylalanine, the CDR3 is 15 residues long. Left in the record is the CDR3 DNA by itself, 45 bases read in frame from the first base. The germline V gene encodes CDR1 GTSNPN and CDR2 SVGIG (reference sequence). Regarding this clone: The specificity of this receptor is unknown. Base qualities are not provided; no much larger clone lies one nucleotide away.

From each donor, a single peripheral blood sample of about 120 mL on average was drawn into heparinised tubes. Naive, central memory, regulatory and stem cell-like memory CD4+ T cells were sorted on a BD FACSAria II using a panel including CD45RO, CCR7, CD25, CD127, CD95 and CD27. All sorted populations exceeded 95% purity. PBMCs were isolated right away by Lymphoprep density gradient centrifugation and were stained directly, without culture. Samples were stained and sorted in pairs, with one healthy donor and one patient per experiment, so that batch effects were minimized. The High Capacity cDNA Reverse Transcription Kit was used to reverse transcribe all of the isolated RNA, meaning that expressed TCRB transcripts were what got sequenced. Deep immunoSEQ sequencing was applied to naive, central memory and regulatory T cell samples, giving an average of roughly 3.3 million total reads per sample. After sorted cells were lysed in RLT buffer, RNA was extracted with DNase-treated RNeasy Micro or Mini kits, with the choice depending on cell number. Each cell subset was processed separately to prevent cross-contamination, with patient and healthy donor samples processed together. TCRB sequences were amplified from cDNA with the immunoSEQ multiplex PCR, producing 87-bp fragments spanning the CDR3 region. The amplicons were sequenced using the Illumina HiSeq platform. The source study handled its data this way. PCR bias was corrected computationally using synthetic template baselines, and reads within Hamming distance 2 were collapsed, with unmergeable singletons discarded. Reads were aligned to IMGT to assign V, D and J genes, CDR3 length, and insertions or deletions at six rearrangement sites. Within each subset, clonotype counts were normalized to sorted cell number, and only after that were true diversity and Gini coefficients computed with the tcR R package. Repertoire sharing was quantified using the overlap coefficient calculated on TCRB nucleotide sequences. As a proxy for the pre-selection repertoire, out-of-frame TCRB sequences from naive cells were analyzed. TCRdb obtained this table from immuneACCESS and retained in-frame rearrangements with V and J assigned. These tables miss some clones; where compared with another copy, unresolved V genes account for less than half of the shortfall, and the remainder is unexplained. D and trimming were read from the DNA, whereas the V and J calls and clone size are those reported in that table. Within this sample are some 290,000 clones, with roughly a quarter of them counted one time only. The biggest ten clones account for roughly 0.011% of the sample.

The sample comprised naive CD4+ T cells from blood. What this sample's cell subset or site label stands for: true naive CD4+ T cells. This TCR was recovered from a woman in her thirties with type 1 diabetes. The receptor chain draws on TRBV30 and TRBJ2-1; TRBD2 matches 7 bases in the middle. The CDR3 loop reads CARTFRGGRNNEQFF. The DNA is as follows: TGTGCCCGGACTTTTCGGGGCGGGAGAAACAATGAGCAGTTCTTC.